Included here is one TCR beta chain sequence, with context. The germline CDR1 and CDR2 sequences are MGHRA and YSYEKL. This CDR3 has 15 residues. Trimming shortened V by 1 base and J by 5 bases, and 12 bases separated the two germline ends. The entry originates in a study of blood T cell repertoires in COVID-19. The authors' processing: Quantification of nucleated cells was approximated via reference gene primer amplification. Some clones are missing from TCRdb's copy, which holds only in-frame ones; the method was immunoSEQ multiplex PCR. V, J and clone size are taken as reported in that table, and D and trimming were inferred from the DNA itself. The data hold around 98,000 clones, with about 80% observed a single time.

J is TRBJ1-5 and V is TRBV4-1; tentative D call: TRBD1 (6 bases). This TCR came from a man between 70 and 80 years old with acute or convalescent COVID-19. The sequenced material came from peripheral blood. Here the CDR3 DNA reads TGCGCCAGCAGCCAAGCTGGTGGGGGCGATCAGCCCCAGCATTTT. It is translated as CASSQAGGGDQPQHF.